Detailed here is one T cell receptor beta chain. This CDR3 contains 14 residues. CDR1 MGHRA and CDR2 YSYEKL come from the germline V gene. V was trimmed by 3 bases and J by 8 bases, leaving 16 bases between them. In the authors' methods: Scientists estimated how many nucleated cells there were by amplifying reference gene primers. The assay was immunoSEQ multiplex PCR, and TCRdb's table has in-frame clones only and misses some. V and J calls and clone size are those listed in that table; D and trimming were worked out from the DNA. The table shows about 59,000 clones, with around four fifths occurring only once. These data originate in a study of blood T cell repertoires in COVID-19. Study-level background: Specimens from acute and convalescent COVID-19 originated in the United States, Italy and Spain. The cDNA or gDNA used as material had been derived from T cells, B-cell-depleted T cells, or PBMCs.

Sequenced: peripheral blood. The rearrangement uses TRBV4-1 and TRBJ1-2; the D gene is possibly TRBD1 (5 bases). The source of this sequence is a woman in her sixties or seventies with acute or convalescent COVID-19. In DNA form, the CDR3 reads TGCGCCAGCAGCCACCTGTCCCAGGGCCGCGGCTACACCTTC. Residues: CASSHLSQGRGYTF.